This T cell receptor (beta chain) originates from a study of cytomegalovirus exposure and HLA in healthy donors. Looked up from germline, CDR1 is SGHRS and CDR2 is YFSETQ. With 4 bases clipped from V and 0 bases from J, the junction kept 6 bases outside the gene matches. The CDR3 length is 15 residues. The PCR ran on 60 Vbeta and 13 Jbeta primers. Data came from immunoSEQ multiplex PCR; TCRdb stores just in-frame clones and leaves some out. Of around 100,000 clones in the sample, approximately 66% were seen once. The chain couples TRBV5-1 to TRBJ1-1; 7 bases are shared with TRBD1. Sequenced: PBMCs. This TCR was sampled from a woman aged 50 to 65 in good health and CMV-seronegative. CDR3 nucleotides: TGCGCCAGCAGCCGGGACAGCCACATGAACACTGAAGCTTTCTTT. It translates to CASSRDSHMNTEAFF.